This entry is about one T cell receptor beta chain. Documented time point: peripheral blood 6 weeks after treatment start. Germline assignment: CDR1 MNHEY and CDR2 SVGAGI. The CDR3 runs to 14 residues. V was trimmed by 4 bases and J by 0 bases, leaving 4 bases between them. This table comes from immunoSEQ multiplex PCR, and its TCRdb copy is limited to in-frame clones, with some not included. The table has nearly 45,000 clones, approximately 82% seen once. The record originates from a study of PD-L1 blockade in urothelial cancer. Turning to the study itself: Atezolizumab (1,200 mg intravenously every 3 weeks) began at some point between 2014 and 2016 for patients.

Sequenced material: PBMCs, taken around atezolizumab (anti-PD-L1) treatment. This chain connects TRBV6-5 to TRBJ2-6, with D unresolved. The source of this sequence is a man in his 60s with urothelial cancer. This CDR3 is CASSLSSGANVLTF. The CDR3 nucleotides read TGTGCCAGCAGTTTGAGCTCTGGGGCCAACGTCCTGACTTTC.